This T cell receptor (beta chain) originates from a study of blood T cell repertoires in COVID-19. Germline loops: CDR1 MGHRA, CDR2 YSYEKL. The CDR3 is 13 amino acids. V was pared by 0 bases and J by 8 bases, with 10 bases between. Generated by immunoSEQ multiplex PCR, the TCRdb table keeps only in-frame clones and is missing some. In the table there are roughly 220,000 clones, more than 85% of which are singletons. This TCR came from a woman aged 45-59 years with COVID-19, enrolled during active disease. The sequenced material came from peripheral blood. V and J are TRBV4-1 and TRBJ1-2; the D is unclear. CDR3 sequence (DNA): TGCGCCAGCAGCCAAGATTTGGCATGGGGCTACACCTTC. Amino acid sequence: CASSQDLAWGYTF.